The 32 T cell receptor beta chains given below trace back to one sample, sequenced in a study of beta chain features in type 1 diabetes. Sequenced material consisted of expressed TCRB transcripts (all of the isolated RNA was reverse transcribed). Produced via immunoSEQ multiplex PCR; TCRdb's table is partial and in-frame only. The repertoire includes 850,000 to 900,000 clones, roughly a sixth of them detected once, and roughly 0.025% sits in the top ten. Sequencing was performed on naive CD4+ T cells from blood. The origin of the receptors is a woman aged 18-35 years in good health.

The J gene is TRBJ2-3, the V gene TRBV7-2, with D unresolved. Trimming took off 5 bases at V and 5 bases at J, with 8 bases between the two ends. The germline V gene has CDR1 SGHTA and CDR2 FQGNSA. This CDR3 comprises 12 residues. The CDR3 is CASSPIGDTQYF. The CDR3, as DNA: TGTGCCAGCAGCCCAATTGGAGATACGCAGTATTTT.

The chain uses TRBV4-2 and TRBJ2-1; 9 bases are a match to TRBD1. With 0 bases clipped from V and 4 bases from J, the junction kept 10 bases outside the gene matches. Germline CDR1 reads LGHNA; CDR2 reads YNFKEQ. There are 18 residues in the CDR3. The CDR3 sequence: CASSQEGLGTGLYNEQFF. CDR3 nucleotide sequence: TGTGCCAGCAGCCAAGAGGGACTTGGGACAGGGCTTTACAATGAGCAGTTCTTC.

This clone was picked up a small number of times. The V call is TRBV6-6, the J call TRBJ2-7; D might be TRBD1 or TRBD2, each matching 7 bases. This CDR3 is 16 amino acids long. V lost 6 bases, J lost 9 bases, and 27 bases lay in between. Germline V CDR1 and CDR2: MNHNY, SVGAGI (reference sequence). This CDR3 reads CASSNWRETGFSWQYF. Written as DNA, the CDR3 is TGTGCCAGCAGCAACTGGCGGGAGACAGGGTTTAGCTGGCAGTACTTC.

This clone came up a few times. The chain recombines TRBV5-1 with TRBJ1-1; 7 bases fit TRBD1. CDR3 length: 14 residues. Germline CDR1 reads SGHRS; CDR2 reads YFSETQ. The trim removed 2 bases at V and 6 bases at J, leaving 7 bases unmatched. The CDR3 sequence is CASSFTDREAEAFF. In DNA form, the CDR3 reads TGCGCCAGCAGCTTCACCGACAGGGAGGCTGAAGCTTTCTTT.

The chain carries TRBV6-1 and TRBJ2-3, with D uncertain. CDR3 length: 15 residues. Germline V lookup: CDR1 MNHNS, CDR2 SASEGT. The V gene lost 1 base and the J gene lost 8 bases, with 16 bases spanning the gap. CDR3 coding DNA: TGTGCCAGCAGTGAAGGCGGCGCCTTTGGTAGTACGCAGTATTTT. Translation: CASSEGGAFGSTQYF.

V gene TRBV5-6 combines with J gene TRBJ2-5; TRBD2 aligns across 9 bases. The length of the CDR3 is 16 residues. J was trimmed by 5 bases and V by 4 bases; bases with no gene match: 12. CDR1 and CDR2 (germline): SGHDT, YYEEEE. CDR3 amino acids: CASSGTPGLATETQYF. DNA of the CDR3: TGTGCCAGCAGCGGTACTCCGGGACTAGCTACGGAGACCCAGTACTTC.

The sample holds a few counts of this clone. The chain's CDR3 is CANRRGGGSYEQYF. The CDR3 DNA sequence: TGTGCCAACAGGAGAGGGGGGGGATCCTACGAGCAGTACTTC. The chain has TRBV25-1 and TRBJ2-7; TRBD2 might be the D (7 bases). CDR1 is MGHDK, CDR2 SYGVNS, per germline. Trimming shortened V by 10 bases and J by 1 base, and 17 bases separated the two germline ends. The CDR3 runs to 14 residues.

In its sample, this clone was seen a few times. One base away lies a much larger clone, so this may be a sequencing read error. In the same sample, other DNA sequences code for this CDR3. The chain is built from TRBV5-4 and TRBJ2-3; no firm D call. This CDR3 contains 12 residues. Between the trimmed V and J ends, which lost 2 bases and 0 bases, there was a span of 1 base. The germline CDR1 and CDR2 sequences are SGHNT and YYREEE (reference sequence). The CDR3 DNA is TGTGCCAGCAGCTTCAGCACAGATACGCAGTATTTT. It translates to CASSFSTDTQYF.

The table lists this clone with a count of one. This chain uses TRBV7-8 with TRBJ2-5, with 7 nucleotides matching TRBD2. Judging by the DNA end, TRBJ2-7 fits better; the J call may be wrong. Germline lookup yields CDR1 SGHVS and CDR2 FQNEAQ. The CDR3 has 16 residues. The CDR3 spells CASSPGLGGRAVEQYF. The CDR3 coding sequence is TGTGCCAGCAGCCCAGGTCTGGGTGGGAGGGCCGTCGAGCAGTACTTC.

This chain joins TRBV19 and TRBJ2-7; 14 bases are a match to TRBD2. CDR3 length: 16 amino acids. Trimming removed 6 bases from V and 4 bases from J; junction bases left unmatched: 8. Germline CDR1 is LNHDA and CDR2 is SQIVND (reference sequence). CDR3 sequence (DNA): TGTGCCAGTAGCAAGGGACTAGCGGGAGTGGCGTACGAGCAGTACTTC. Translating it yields CASSKGLAGVAYEQYF.

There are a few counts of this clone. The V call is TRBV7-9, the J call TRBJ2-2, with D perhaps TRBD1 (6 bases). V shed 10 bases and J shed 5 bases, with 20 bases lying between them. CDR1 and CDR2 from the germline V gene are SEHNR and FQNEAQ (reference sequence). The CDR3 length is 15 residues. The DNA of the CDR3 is TGTGCCATCACCCAACAGGGAAAAATGACCGGGGAGCTGTTTTTT. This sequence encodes CAITQQGKMTGELFF.

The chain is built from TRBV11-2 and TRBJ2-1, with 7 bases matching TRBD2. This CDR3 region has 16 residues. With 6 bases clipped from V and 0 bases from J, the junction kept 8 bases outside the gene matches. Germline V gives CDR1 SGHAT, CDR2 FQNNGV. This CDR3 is CASRGQRGASYNEQFF. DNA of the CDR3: TGTGCCAGCAGGGGTCAGCGGGGCGCCTCCTACAATGAGCAGTTCTTC.

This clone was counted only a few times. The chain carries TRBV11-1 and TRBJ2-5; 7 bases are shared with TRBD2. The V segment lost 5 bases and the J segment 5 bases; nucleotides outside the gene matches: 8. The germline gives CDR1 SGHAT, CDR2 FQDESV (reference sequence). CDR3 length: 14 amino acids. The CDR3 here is CASSRGLGWETQYF. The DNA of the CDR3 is TGTGCCAGCAGCCGCGGACTAGGATGGGAGACCCAGTACTTC. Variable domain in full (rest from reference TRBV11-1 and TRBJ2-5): EAEVAQSPRYKITEKSQAVAFWCDPISGHATLYWYRQILGQGPELLVQFQDESVVDDSQLPKDRFSAERLKGVDSTLKIQPAELGDSAMYLCASSRGLGWETQYFGPGTRLLVL.

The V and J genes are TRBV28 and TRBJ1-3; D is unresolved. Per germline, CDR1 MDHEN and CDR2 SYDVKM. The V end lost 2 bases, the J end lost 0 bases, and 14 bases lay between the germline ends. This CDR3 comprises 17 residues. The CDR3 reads CASSLVGGGHSGNTIYF. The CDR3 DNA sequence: TGTGCCAGCAGTTTAGTTGGCGGCGGGCACTCTGGAAACACCATATATTTT.

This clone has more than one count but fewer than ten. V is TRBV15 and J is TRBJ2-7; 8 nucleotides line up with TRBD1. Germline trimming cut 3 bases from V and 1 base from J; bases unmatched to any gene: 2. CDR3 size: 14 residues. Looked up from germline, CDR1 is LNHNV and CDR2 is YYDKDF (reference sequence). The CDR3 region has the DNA TGTGCCACCAGCAGCGACAGGGGTTCCTACGAGCAGTACTTC. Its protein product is CATSSDRGSYEQYF.

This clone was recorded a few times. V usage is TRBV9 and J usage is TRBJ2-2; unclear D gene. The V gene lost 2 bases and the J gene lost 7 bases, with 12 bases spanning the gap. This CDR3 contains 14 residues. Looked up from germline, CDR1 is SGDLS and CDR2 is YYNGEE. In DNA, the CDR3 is TGTGCCAGCAGCGTCTCTGGTTCCTTCGGGGAGCTGTTTTTT. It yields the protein CASSVSGSFGELFF.

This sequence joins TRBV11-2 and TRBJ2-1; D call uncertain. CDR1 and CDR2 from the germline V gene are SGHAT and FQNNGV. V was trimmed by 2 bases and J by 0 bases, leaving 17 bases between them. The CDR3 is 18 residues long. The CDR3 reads CASSLRFPRTSSYNEQFF. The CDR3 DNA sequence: TGTGCCAGCAGCTTACGGTTCCCTCGCACGAGCTCCTACAATGAGCAGTTCTTC.

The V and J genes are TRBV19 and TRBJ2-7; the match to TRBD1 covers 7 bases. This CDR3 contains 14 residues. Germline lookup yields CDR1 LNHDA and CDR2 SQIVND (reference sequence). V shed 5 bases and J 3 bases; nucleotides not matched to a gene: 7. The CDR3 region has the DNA TGTGCCAGTAGTCCCACCAGACAGGGCTACGAGCAGTACTTC. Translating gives CASSPTRQGYEQYF.

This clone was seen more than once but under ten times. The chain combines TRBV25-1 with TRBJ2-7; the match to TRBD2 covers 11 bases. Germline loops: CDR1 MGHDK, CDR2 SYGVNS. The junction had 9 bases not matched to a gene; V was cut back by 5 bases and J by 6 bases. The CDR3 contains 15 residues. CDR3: CASSRTHSGRGEQYF. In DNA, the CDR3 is TGTGCCAGCAGTCGAACTCATAGCGGGAGGGGCGAGCAGTACTTC.

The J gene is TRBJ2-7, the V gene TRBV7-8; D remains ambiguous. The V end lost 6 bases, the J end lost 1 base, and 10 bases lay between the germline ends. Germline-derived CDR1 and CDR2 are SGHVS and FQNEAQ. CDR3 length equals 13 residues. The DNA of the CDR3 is TGTGCCAGCAGGGGCCCTACGTCCTACGAGCAGTACTTC. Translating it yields CASRGPTSYEQYF.

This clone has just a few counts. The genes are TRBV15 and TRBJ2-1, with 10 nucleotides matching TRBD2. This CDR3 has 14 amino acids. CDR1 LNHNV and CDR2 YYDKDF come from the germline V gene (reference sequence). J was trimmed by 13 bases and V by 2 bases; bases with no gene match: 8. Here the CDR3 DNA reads TGTGCCACCAGCAGACCCCGGACTAGCGGAACTCAGTTCTTC. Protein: CATSRPRTSGTQFF.

The DNA of the CDR3 is TGCGCCAGCAGCTTTTTTGAGGGGGAGACCGGGGAGCTGTTTTTT. It yields the protein CASSFFEGETGELFF. The chain joins TRBV5-1 to TRBJ2-2; D might be TRBD1 (6 bases). With 2 bases removed from V and 5 bases from J, the gap between germline ends came to 13 bases. The length of the CDR3 is 15 residues. Germline V gene lookup returns CDR1 SGHRS and CDR2 YFSETQ.

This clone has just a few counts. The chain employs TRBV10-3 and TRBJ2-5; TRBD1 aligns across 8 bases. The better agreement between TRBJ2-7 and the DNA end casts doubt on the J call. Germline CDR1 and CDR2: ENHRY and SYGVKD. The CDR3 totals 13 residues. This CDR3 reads CAISTNRGNEQYF. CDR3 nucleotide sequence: TGTGCCATCTCGACAAACAGGGGGAACGAGCAGTACTTC.

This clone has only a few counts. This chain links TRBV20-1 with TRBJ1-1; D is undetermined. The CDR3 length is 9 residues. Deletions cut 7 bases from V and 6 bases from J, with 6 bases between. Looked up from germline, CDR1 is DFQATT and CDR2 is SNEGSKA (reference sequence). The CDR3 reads CSVGPEAFF. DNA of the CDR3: TGCAGTGTGGGCCCTGAAGCTTTCTTT.

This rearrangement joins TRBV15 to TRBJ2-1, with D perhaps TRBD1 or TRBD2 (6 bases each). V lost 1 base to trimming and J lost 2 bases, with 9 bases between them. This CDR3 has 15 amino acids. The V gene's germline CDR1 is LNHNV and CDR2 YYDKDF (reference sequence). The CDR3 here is CATSRVGGAYNEQFF. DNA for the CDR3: TGTGCCACCAGCAGAGTGGGGGGCGCCTACAATGAGCAGTTCTTC.

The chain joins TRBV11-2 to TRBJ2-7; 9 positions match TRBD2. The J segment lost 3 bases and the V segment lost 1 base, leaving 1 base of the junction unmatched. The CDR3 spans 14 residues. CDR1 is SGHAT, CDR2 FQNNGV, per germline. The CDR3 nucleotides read TGTGCCAGCAGCTTAGTGACTAGCGGCTACGAGCAGTACTTC. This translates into CASSLVTSGYEQYF.

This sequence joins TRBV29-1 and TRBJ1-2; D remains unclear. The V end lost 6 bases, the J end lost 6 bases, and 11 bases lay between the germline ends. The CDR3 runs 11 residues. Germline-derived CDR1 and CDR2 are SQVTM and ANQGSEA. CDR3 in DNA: TGCAGCGTCGCTTATAGAGATGGCTACACCTTC. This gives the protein CSVAYRDGYTF.

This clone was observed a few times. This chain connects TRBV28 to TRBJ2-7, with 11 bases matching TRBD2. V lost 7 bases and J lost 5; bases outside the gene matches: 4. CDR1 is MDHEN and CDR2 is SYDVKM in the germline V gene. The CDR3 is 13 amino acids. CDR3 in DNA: TGTGCCAGCATCGTAGCGGGAGGGGACGAGCAGTACTTC. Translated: CASIVAGGDEQYF.

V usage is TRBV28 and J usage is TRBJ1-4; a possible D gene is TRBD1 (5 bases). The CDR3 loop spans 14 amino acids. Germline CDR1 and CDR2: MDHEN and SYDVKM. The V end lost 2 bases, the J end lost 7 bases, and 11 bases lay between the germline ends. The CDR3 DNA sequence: TGTGCCAGCAGTTTACGGGGGGTAGCTGAAAAACTGTTTTTT. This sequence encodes CASSLRGVAEKLFF.

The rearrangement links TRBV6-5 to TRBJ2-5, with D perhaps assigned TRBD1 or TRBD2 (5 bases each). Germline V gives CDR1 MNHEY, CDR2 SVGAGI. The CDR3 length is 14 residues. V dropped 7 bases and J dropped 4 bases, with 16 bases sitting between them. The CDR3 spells CASNGGEGPETQYF. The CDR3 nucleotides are TGTGCCAGCAATGGGGGAGAAGGTCCAGAGACCCAGTACTTC.

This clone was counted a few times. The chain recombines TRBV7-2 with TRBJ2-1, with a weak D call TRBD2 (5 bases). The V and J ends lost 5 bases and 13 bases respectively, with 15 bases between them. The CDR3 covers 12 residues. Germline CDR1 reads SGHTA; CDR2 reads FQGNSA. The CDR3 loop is CASSASRVGQFF. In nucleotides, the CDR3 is TGTGCCAGCAGCGCCTCGCGGGTCGGACAGTTCTTC. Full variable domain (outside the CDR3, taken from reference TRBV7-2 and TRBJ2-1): GAGVSQSPSNKVTEKGKDVELRCDPISGHTALYWYRQSLGQGLEFLIYFQGNSAPDKSGLPSDRFSAERTGGSVSTLTIQRTQQEDSAVYLCASSASRVGQFFGPGTRLTVL.

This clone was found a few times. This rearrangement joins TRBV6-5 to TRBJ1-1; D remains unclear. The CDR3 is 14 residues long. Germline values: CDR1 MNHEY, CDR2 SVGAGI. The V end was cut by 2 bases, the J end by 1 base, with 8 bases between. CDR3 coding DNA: TGTGCCAGCAGTTACGCAGTCCCGAACACTGAAGCTTTCTTT. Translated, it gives CASSYAVPNTEAFF.